This T cell receptor (beta chain) was captured in a study of shared clonotypes between healthy human individuals. The table came from immunoSEQ multiplex PCR; TCRdb's copy has only in-frame clones and leaves some out. The repertoire holds millions of clones, about 92% seen once, with under 0.45% in the top ten. The CDR3 runs to 10 residues. Germline lookup yields CDR1 DFQATT and CDR2 SNEGSKA (reference sequence). The V gene lost 6 bases and the J gene lost 4 bases, with 4 bases spanning the gap. This clone was observed a few times. Other nucleotide sequences from this sample produce the same CDR3. The origin of this receptor is a man aged 18 to 30 in good health. Some clones in this sample may be carry-over from other donors' samples. Sequenced material: naive CD4+ T cells from PBMCs. Indicated subset: CD45RA+ positively selected. The chain joins TRBV20-1 to TRBJ2-1; no reliable D call. The CDR3 DNA follows: TGCAGTGCCCAATACAATGAGCAGTTCTTC. Its protein product is CSAQYNEQFF.